Presented here are 25 T cell receptor beta chains from one specimen sequenced in a study of CD8+CD57+ T cells in acquired aplastic anemia (dated by TCRdb to the late 2010s). Sequencing used an Illumina HiSeq 2000. Genomic DNA served as template for TCR beta VDJ combination and CDR3 sequence profiling. TCRdb handled the public reads itself, with Q25 trimming in fastp and clone calling in MiXCR, and kept productive beta chains. Each CDR3 protein appears once, grouped with its most common genes and DNA. The sample has just over 450,000 distinct CDR3 sequences on record, roughly 34% of them singletons. Around 0.82% of the sample is held by the ten biggest clonotypes. Patients chosen for sequencing had shown expansion of CD8+CD57+ cells by flow cytometry. The sequencing input was sorted CD4+, CD8+, or CD8+CD57+ T cells (not recorded which) from PBMCs. These receptors originate from a human donor with aplastic anemia.

This clonotype appeared many times. V is TRBV15 and J is TRBJ1-1; D gene unclear. CDR3 length equals 15 residues. The germline CDR1 and CDR2 sequences are LNHNV and YYDKDF (reference sequence). V lost 1 base, J lost 5 bases, and 14 bases lay in between. The CDR3 DNA sequence: TGTGCCACCAGCAGAGGGGGTAACAGTGGGACTGAAGCTTTCTTT. It encodes CATSRGGNSGTEAFF.

There are many counts of this clonotype. The CDR3 sequence is CASSIPGRMNTEAFF. The CDR3 region has the DNA TGTGCCAGTAGTATTCCGGGACGGATGAACACTGAAGCTTTCTTT. This chain uses TRBV19 with TRBJ1-1, with D possibly being TRBD1 (5 bases). Trimming removed 3 bases at V and 0 bases at J, with 11 bases between. CDR3 length: 15 residues. Germline V gene data show CDR1 as LNHDA and CDR2 as SQIVND (reference sequence).

V and J are TRBV15 and TRBJ2-1, with D hard to call. CDR3 size: 17 residues. V lost 0 bases and J 0 bases, leaving 12 bases between the germline ends. The germline V gene has CDR1 LNHNV and CDR2 YYDKDF (reference sequence). The CDR3 reads CATSRDPIRSSYNEQFF. The CDR3 region has the DNA TGTGCCACCAGCAGAGACCCGATCCGGTCCTCCTACAATGAGCAGTTCTTC.

Notes on this clonotype: A much larger clone is a single base away; this may be a read error. The gene calls are TRBV2 and TRBJ1-1; D not resolved. The germline CDR1 and CDR2 sequences are SNHLY and FYNNEI. The CDR3 covers 14 residues. Trimming removed 6 bases from V and 6 bases from J, with 17 bases in between. The CDR3 DNA reads as TGTGCCAGCAGCGGACTTACGACCAACGCTGAAGCTTTCTTT. As protein: CASSGLTTNAEAFF.

This clonotype came up a few times. The J gene is TRBJ2-2, the V gene TRBV20-1; D not certain. In germline, CDR1 is DFQATT, CDR2 SNEGSKA (reference sequence). The CDR3 runs 12 residues. V was pared by 3 bases and J by 6 bases, with 8 bases between. CDR3 residues: CSASSGSGELFF. In DNA, the CDR3 is TGCAGTGCTAGTTCTGGGTCCGGGGAGCTGTTTTTT.

This clonotype was recorded many times. This chain uses TRBV7-9 with TRBJ1-5; 9 nucleotides match TRBD1. The germline gives CDR1 SEHNR, CDR2 FQNEAQ (reference sequence). The CDR3 is 15 amino acids. Trimming at V came to 2 bases and at J to 7 bases, leaving 6 bases not matched to a gene. The CDR3 loop reads CASSLTGGAEQPQHF. In DNA, the CDR3 is TGTGCCAGCAGCTTAACAGGGGGCGCCGAACAGCCCCAGCATTTT. Drawing the rest from reference TRBV7-9 and TRBJ1-5, the complete variable domain is DTGVSQNPRHKITKRGQNVTFRCDPISEHNRLYWYRQTLGQGPEFLTYFQNEAQLEKSRLLSDRFSAERPKGSFSTLEIQRTEQGDSAMYLCASSLTGGAEQPQHFGDGTRLSIL.

This clonotype has just a few counts. V gene TRBV5-4 combines with J gene TRBJ1-6, with unresolved D. V lost 5 bases and J lost 7, with 13 bases in between. The CDR3 spans 14 residues. Germline V gene sequence: CDR1 SGHNT, CDR2 YYREEE (reference sequence). In DNA form, the CDR3 reads TGTGCCAGCAGGCTCTGGTCACGGAATTCACCCCTCCACTTT. This translates into CASRLWSRNSPLHF. Using reference TRBV5-4 and TRBJ1-6 for the parts outside the CDR3, the full variable domain is ETGVTQSPTHLIKTRGQQVTLRCSSQSGHNTVSWYQQALGQGPQFIFQYYREEENGRGNFPPRFSGLQFPNYSSELNVNALELDDSALYLCASRLWSRNSPLHFGNGTRLTVT.

This sequence joins TRBV10-3 and TRBJ1-6, with D possibly matching TRBD1 (6 bases). This CDR3 has 13 amino acids. V lost 3 bases and J lost 9, with 9 bases in between. CDR1 is ENHRY, CDR2 SYGVKD, per germline. For the CDR3, the DNA is TGTGCCATCAGTGAAACAGGGTTTTCACCCCTCCACTTT. Translated: CAISETGFSPLHF.

This clonotype was observed a few times. This sequence joins TRBV7-9 and TRBJ1-1, with a possible D match to TRBD1 (5 bases). This CDR3 comprises 14 residues. Germline CDR1 SEHNR, CDR2 FQNEAQ (reference sequence). V gave up 2 bases and J gave up 5 bases, with 12 bases separating them. CDR3: CASSLTTGGTEAFF. The CDR3 DNA is TGTGCCAGCAGCTTAACCACAGGAGGAACTGAAGCTTTCTTT.

This clonotype has only a few counts. A clone one base away is much larger, so this may be a read error. V and J are TRBV2 and TRBJ1-3; D is perhaps TRBD1 (6 bases). The CDR3 covers 15 residues. Germline lookup yields CDR1 SNHLY and CDR2 FYNNEI. CDR3 DNA: TGTGCCAGCAGCCGAGACAGGAGCTCTGGAAACACCATGTATTTT. Translated: CASSRDRSSGNTMYF.

About this clonotype itself: The junction and the germline gene differ at one end; a read error may be behind it. V and J are TRBV13 and TRBJ2-1; possibly TRBD2 for D (5 bases). The CDR3 is made up of 15 amino acids. Germline loops: CDR1 PRHDT, CDR2 FYEKMQ (reference sequence). Written as DNA, the CDR3 is TGTGCCAGCAGCTTAGGCCGGGAACGCTACAGTGAGCAGTTCTTC. It specifies CASSLGRERYSEQFF.

This clonotype was recorded at least ten times. The genes are TRBV2 and TRBJ1-6, with 10 bases lining up with TRBD1. Trimming took 10 bases from V and 4 from J; bases not matched to a gene: 10. Germline V gene lookup returns CDR1 SNHLY and CDR2 FYNNEI. The CDR3 extends over 16 amino acids. CDR3 in amino acids: CATALGQGIYNSPLHF. Written as DNA, the CDR3 is TGTGCCACCGCCCTGGGACAGGGGATTTATAATTCACCCCTCCACTTT.

As regards this clonotype: A much larger clone differs by one base, so this may be a read error. V gene TRBV10-1 combines with J gene TRBJ2-1, with TRBD2 matching over 9 bases. The V gene's germline CDR1 is WNHNN and CDR2 SYGVQD (reference sequence). The CDR3 is 16 amino acids. Trimming at V came to 5 bases and at J to 10 bases, leaving 15 bases not matched to a gene. CDR3 nucleotide sequence: TGCGCCAGCAGTTATAGCGGGAGAAGTCACCCAAGGGAGCAGTTCTTC. Translated: CASSYSGRSHPREQFF.

Of note for this clonotype: No conserved phenylalanine or tryptophan is present at the end of the CDR3, so a read error is the likely explanation. The chain employs TRBV9 and TRBJ1-1; no reliable D call. Per the germline V gene, CDR1 is SGDLS and CDR2 is YYNGEE. V was cut by 0 bases and J by 1 base, with 7 bases left in between. This CDR3 comprises 14 residues. CDR3 DNA: TGTGCCAGCAGCGTAGGGGGTCAGAACACTGAAGCTTTCCTT. Translation gives CASSVGGQNTEAFL.

The chain uses TRBV6-1 and TRBJ1-2; D gene unclear. Germline CDR1 and CDR2: MNHNS and SASEGT. The V end lost 7 bases, the J end lost 1 base, and 16 bases lay between the germline ends. The CDR3 contains 15 residues. The CDR3 loop reads CASTHNRGSNYGYTF. The CDR3 nucleotides read TGTGCCAGCACCCACAATCGAGGTAGTAACTATGGCTACACCTTC.

The chain has TRBV6-2 or TRBV6-3 and TRBJ2-5, with D unclear. The CDR3 loop spans 15 amino acids. Germline V gene data show CDR1 as MNHEY and CDR2 as SVGEGT. Trimming left V 1 base short and J 4 bases short, with 13 bases between. CDR3: CASSYYGLRPETQYF. The CDR3 DNA reads TGTGCCAGCAGTTACTACGGGTTAAGGCCAGAGACCCAGTACTTC.

This clonotype was observed a handful of times. The chain uses TRBV19 and TRBJ2-1; 11 positions agree with TRBD2. V gave up 6 bases and J gave up 2 bases; unmatched junction bases: 15. CDR3 length: 19 amino acids. CDR1 is LNHDA and CDR2 is SQIVND in the germline V gene (reference sequence). DNA for the CDR3: TGTGCCAGTAGCCTAGGGAGGGGACTAGCGGTCTACACCTACAATGAGCAGTTCTTC. The encoded protein is CASSLGRGLAVYTYNEQFF.

This clonotype has at least ten counts. This chain uses TRBV2 with TRBJ2-3; D may be TRBD1 or TRBD2 (5 bases each). This CDR3 is built from 15 residues. Germline CDR1 and CDR2: SNHLY and FYNNEI. The V end was cut by 4 bases, the J end by 0 bases, with 11 bases between. The DNA for the CDR3 is TGTGCCAGCAGTGTGGGGGACGTTAGCACAGATACGCAGTATTTT. It is translated as CASSVGDVSTDTQYF.

About this clonotype: The junction departs from the called germline gene at one end, perhaps through a read error. The rearrangement joins TRBV10-3 to TRBJ1-2; D may be TRBD1 (5 bases). CDR3 length equals 15 residues. The germline CDR1 and CDR2 sequences are ENHRY and SYGVKD. DNA of the CDR3: TGTGCCAGCAGTCTATATCAGGGAGGTGACTATGGCTACACCTTC. Its translation: CASSLYQGGDYGYTF.

The chain combines TRBV6-1 with TRBJ1-1, with D possibly matching TRBD1 (6 bases). Per the germline V gene, CDR1 is MNHNS and CDR2 is SASEGT. The CDR3 is made up of 16 amino acids. V was trimmed by 5 bases and J by 1 base, leaving 17 bases between them. The chain's CDR3 is CASSRIPGQQNTEAFF. The CDR3 DNA reads as TGTGCCAGCAGTAGAATACCGGGACAACAGAACACTGAAGCTTTCTTT.

This clonotype showed up many times. The chain links TRBV20-1 to TRBJ1-1; D is ambiguous. The CDR3 consists of 12 residues. V was pared by 6 bases and J by 0 bases, with 8 bases between. Per the germline V gene, CDR1 is DFQATT and CDR2 is SNEGSKA (reference sequence). The CDR3 region has the DNA TGCAGTGCATGTACGGTGAACACTGAAGCTTTCTTT. It encodes CSACTVNTEAFF.

For this clonotype: This clone may be a read error of a much larger clone one base away. DNA of the CDR3: TGTGCCAGCAACTTAGACGACCAGCCCCAGCATTTT. It translates to CASNLDDQPQHF. The chain links TRBV7-8 to TRBJ1-5; D remains ambiguous. Germline V gene data show CDR1 as SGHVS and CDR2 as FQNEAQ. The CDR3 extends over 12 amino acids.

The V gene is TRBV30, the J gene TRBJ2-7; TRBD1 or TRBD2 may be the D gene (5 bases each). V was clipped by 0 bases and J by 9 bases, with 18 bases between them. Germline assignment: CDR1 GTSNPN and CDR2 SVGIG (reference sequence). The CDR3 contains 14 residues. CDR3 region: CAWSVTWDGIAQYF. In DNA form, the CDR3 reads TGTGCCTGGAGTGTAACGTGGGACGGTATAGCGCAGTACTTC.

V and J are TRBV4-3 and TRBJ1-4, with D perhaps TRBD1 (6 bases). V dropped 4 bases and J dropped 2 bases, with 11 bases sitting between them. The germline V gene encodes CDR1 LGHNA and CDR2 YSLEER. This CDR3 has 15 amino acids. In DNA form, the CDR3 reads TGCGCCAGCAGCCTTACAGGGTATACTAATGAAAAACTGTTTTTT. Translation gives CASSLTGYTNEKLFF.

Points on this clonotype: This may stem from a read error, because a much larger clone lies one nucleotide away. This sequence joins TRBV20-1 and TRBJ2-3; D not certain. V lost 3 bases to trimming and J lost 2 bases, with 6 bases between them. This CDR3 is 12 amino acids long. In germline, CDR1 is DFQATT, CDR2 SNEGSKA (reference sequence). Here the CDR3 DNA reads TGCAGTGCTAGGAGGCACACAGATACGCAGTATTTT. This translates into CSARRHTDTQYF.